The TCR beta chain described here comes from a study of CD8 T cells in Susac syndrome (dated by TCRdb to the late 2010s). Background for the entire study: Whether CD8+ T cell activation and differentiation in Susac syndrome was antigen driven was tested using repertoire sequencing.

What the work shows at the level of the full study, not this receptor alone: The number of individuals in the TCR sequencing and HLA analysis was acknowledged as relatively small.

Peripheral blood CD8+ and CD4+ T cells from healthy donors, Susac syndrome patients and multiple sclerosis patients were profiled by high-throughput TCR beta sequencing. The multiple sclerosis controls were treatment-naive patients who had stable or active relapsing-remitting disease and met the revised McDonald criteria. Bulk CD8+ and CD4+ T cells were purified by magnetic negative isolation, whereas CD8+ TEMRA cells were enriched by FACS. Blood was collected in EDTA tubes and processed within 24 hours, with PBMCs isolated through density gradient centrifugation. PBMCs destined for TCR sequencing were cryopreserved in liquid nitrogen and later thawed in a 37 °C water bath. The sorted or isolated CD4+, CD8+ and CD8+ TEMRA cells reached a purity of at least 90%. Remarks on this clonotype: Its antigen specificity is not known. No much larger clonotype is one base removed from it; base qualities were not supplied.

RNA was extracted using the RNeasy kit, and roughly 0.45 to 1 microgram was reverse transcribed with random hexamers. The immunoSEQ multiplex PCR assay, which covers 54 Vbeta and 13 Jbeta segments, was used to amplify TCR beta CDR3 regions. Bias from PCR amplification was corrected by using a synthetic template baseline for primer optimization and for computational correction. The authors' pipeline ran thus. Only productive sequences were kept, with reads annotated to V, D and J genes according to IMGT and analyzed in immunoSEQ Analyzer. Clonality was computed as one minus Shannon entropy normalized by log2 of the number of productive unique sequences. For each patient and control, public and private clones were evaluated among the 100 most prevalent clones. A clone was defined as Susac-specific if it was absent from the healthy and MS cohorts, from around 960 published viral clones and from other ImmuneACCESS disease sequences. Using fastp at Q25 and MiXCR, TCRdb reprocessed the public reads and kept productive beta chains. Every CDR3 protein is listed once, alongside the most common genes and DNA of its rows. TCRdb, rather than the study authors, made the V and J calls. The sample table shows about 250,000 distinct CDR3 sequences, and approximately 92% are seen once. The ten largest clonotypes hold about 0.07% of the sample.

Clipping removes 5 bases from V and 4 bases from J, with 8 as the unmatched junction base count. CDR1 MDHEN and CDR2 SYDVKM were looked up in the germline V gene. The CDR3, from cysteine to phenylalanine, totals 16 residues. Only the CDR3 region is kept as DNA, spanning 48 bases read in frame from base 1. The chain couples TRBV28 to TRBJ2-1, with 10 bases in between that match TRBD2. The TCR comes from a human donor with multiple sclerosis. Sequencing was carried out using CD4+ T cells from PBMCs. The DNA is as follows: TGTGCCAGCAGTCCTACCGGAGCGGGGGGGTACAATGAGCAGTTCTTC. Translated, it reads CASSPTGAGGYNEQFF.